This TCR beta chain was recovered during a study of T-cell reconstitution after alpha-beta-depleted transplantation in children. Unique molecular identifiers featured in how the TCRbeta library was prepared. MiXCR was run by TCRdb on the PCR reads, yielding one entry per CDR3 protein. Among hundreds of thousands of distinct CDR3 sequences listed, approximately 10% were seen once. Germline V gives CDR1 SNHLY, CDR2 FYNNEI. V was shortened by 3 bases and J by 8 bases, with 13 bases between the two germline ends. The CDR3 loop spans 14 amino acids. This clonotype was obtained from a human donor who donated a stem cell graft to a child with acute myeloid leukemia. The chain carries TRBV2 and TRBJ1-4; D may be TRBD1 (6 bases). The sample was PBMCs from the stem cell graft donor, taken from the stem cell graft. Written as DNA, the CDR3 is TGTGCCAGCAGTGACTACGGGACACAAGAAAAACTGTTTTTT. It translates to CASSDYGTQEKLFF.